These 24 T cell receptor beta chains originate from one sample sequenced in a study of PD-1 blockade in classical Hodgkin lymphoma. Time point given: cycle 4 day 1 (C4D1), after five to seven weeks of nivolumab. Exposure to brentuximab vedotin varied, and each patient had relapsed following autologous stem cell transplantation. Thawed PBMCs underwent magnetic negative selection to yield purified CD4+ T cells. Only in-frame clones appear in the TCRdb table, and some are missing; sequencing was by immunoSEQ multiplex PCR. Among about 28,000 clones listed, roughly 80% were seen once. Material: CD4+ T cells from blood, obtained before the fourth cycle of nivolumab. These receptors all come from a human donor with classical Hodgkin lymphoma.

The chain links TRBV2 to TRBJ1-2; D may be TRBD1 (5 bases). CDR3 length equals 14 residues. Germline values: CDR1 SNHLY, CDR2 FYNNEI. The germline V and J ends were trimmed by 7 bases and 6 bases, with 18 bases remaining between them. The CDR3 sequence: CASKRLWLGDGYTF. The CDR3 coding sequence is TGTGCCAGCAAGAGACTCTGGCTGGGGGATGGCTACACCTTC.

The DNA of the CDR3 is TGTGCCAGCAGCCCCTTAGGCGGGGGATCCTATCAAGAGACCCAGTACTTC. It codes for CASSPLGGGSYQETQYF. J is TRBJ2-5 and V is TRBV11-2, with 7 bases identical to TRBD2. The germline V gene has CDR1 SGHAT and CDR2 FQNNGV. Losses at the gene ends were 5 bases for V and 2 bases for J; bases not matched to a gene: 14. This CDR3 comprises 17 residues.

This clone showed up just a few times. The chain recombines TRBV7-9 with TRBJ1-3; the D gene is possibly TRBD1 (5 bases). There are 15 residues in the CDR3. CDR1 and CDR2 from the germline V gene are SEHNR and FQNEAQ (reference sequence). Trimming pared 3 bases from V and 4 bases from J, leaving 13 bases between. The CDR3 DNA reads TGTGCCAGCAGCTTTGACGGGGGGAACGGAAACACCATATATTTT. It translates to CASSFDGGNGNTIYF. The variable domain in full, completed from reference TRBV7-9 and TRBJ1-3, reads DTGVSQNPRHKITKRGQNVTFRCDPISEHNRLYWYRQTLGQGPEFLTYFQNEAQLEKSRLLSDRFSAERPKGSFSTLEIQRTEQGDSAMYLCASSFDGGNGNTIYFGEGSWLTVV.

V is TRBV9 and J is TRBJ2-3, with no clear D. V gave up 3 bases and J gave up 3 bases, with 8 bases separating them. The germline V gene encodes CDR1 SGDLS and CDR2 YYNGEE. The CDR3 covers 13 residues. Written as DNA, the CDR3 is TGTGCCAGCAGCGCACCTGGGACAGATACGCAGTATTTT. Its protein product is CASSAPGTDTQYF.

The V gene is TRBV11-2, the J gene TRBJ1-1; D ambiguous. CDR1 and CDR2 from the germline V gene are SGHAT and FQNNGV. V was clipped by 2 bases and J by 0 bases, with 4 bases between them. The length of the CDR3 is 13 residues. The CDR3 DNA reads as TGTGCCAGCAGCTTAACTCTGAACACTGAAGCTTTCTTT. Protein: CASSLTLNTEAFF. The full variable domain, completed using reference TRBV11-2 and TRBJ1-1, is EAGVAQSPRYKIIEKRQSVAFWCNPISGHATLYWYQQILGQGPKLLIQFQNNGVVDDSQLPKDRFSAERLKGVDSTLKIQPAKLEDSAVYLCASSLTLNTEAFFGQGTRLTVV.

A single count supports this clone. The J gene is TRBJ2-7, the V gene TRBV6-6, with a possible D match to TRBD1 (6 bases). CDR3 size: 14 residues. V gave up 1 base and J gave up 2 bases, with 9 bases separating them. CDR1 is MNHNY, CDR2 SVGAGI, per germline (reference sequence). The CDR3 region is CASSYWQGPYEQYF. The CDR3 coding sequence is TGTGCCAGCAGTTACTGGCAGGGGCCCTACGAGCAGTACTTC.

The CDR3 protein is CASSSLAGASTDTQYF. In DNA form, the CDR3 reads TGCGCCAGCAGCTCTCTAGCGGGGGCCAGCACAGATACGCAGTATTTT. This chain joins TRBV5-1 and TRBJ2-3; 10 bases map to TRBD2. The CDR3 length is 16 residues. Germline CDR1 SGHRS, CDR2 YFSETQ. Losses at the gene ends were 3 bases for V and 0 bases for J; bases not matched to a gene: 4. Combining the CDR3 with reference TRBV5-1 and TRBJ2-3 gives the whole variable domain KAGVTQTPRYLIKTRGQQVTLSCSPISGHRSVSWYQQTPGQGLQFLFEYFSETQRNKGNFPGRFSGRQFSNSRSEMNVSTLELGDSALYLCASSSLAGASTDTQYFGPGTRLTVL.

This clone was seen only a few times. The V and J genes are TRBV7-6 and TRBJ2-3; D unresolved. The germline V gene encodes CDR1 SGHVS and CDR2 FNYEAQ. The CDR3 extends over 16 amino acids. Trimming took 0 bases from V and 2 from J, leaving 12 bases between them. The CDR3 sequence: CASSLAGSFPTDTQYF. CDR3 DNA: TGTGCCAGCAGCTTAGCGGGGTCCTTCCCCACAGATACGCAGTATTTT. The complete variable domain, with remaining parts taken from reference TRBV7-6 and TRBJ2-3, reads GAGVSQSPRYKVTKRGQDVALRCDPISGHVSLYWYRQALGQGPEFLTYFNYEAQQDKSGLPNDRFSAERPEGSISTLTIQRTEQRDSAMYRCASSLAGSFPTDTQYFGPGTRLTVL.

The chain uses TRBV7-2 and TRBJ1-4; the D gene is possibly TRBD1 (6 bases). Germline lookup yields CDR1 SGHTA and CDR2 FQGNSA. V dropped 5 bases and J dropped 6 bases, with 13 bases sitting between them. The CDR3 is 14 amino acids. The chain's CDR3 is CASSRGTDDEKLFF. The CDR3 DNA follows: TGTGCCAGCAGCAGGGGGACGGATGATGAAAAACTGTTTTTT.

J is TRBJ1-5 and V is TRBV30; 7 bases are shared with TRBD1. The CDR3 runs 16 residues. Germline assignment: CDR1 GTSNPN and CDR2 SVGIG (reference sequence). J gave up 7 bases and V 0 bases, and 12 bases lay outside the gene matches. The CDR3 region is CAWSVRGGGDGQPQHF. CDR3 bases: TGTGCCTGGAGTGTACGGGGAGGGGGCGATGGACAGCCCCAGCATTTT.

J is TRBJ2-3 and V is TRBV2; TRBD2 matches 11 bases. This CDR3 comprises 16 residues. CDR1 is SNHLY, CDR2 FYNNEI, per germline. J lost 5 bases, V lost 5 bases, and 9 bases had no gene match. The CDR3 DNA reads TGTGCCAGCAGTTTGCGACTAGCGGGGACGGGAGATACGCAGTATTTT. Residues: CASSLRLAGTGDTQYF.

The table lists this clone with a few counts. This chain joins TRBV15 and TRBJ2-2; D is perhaps TRBD1 or TRBD2 (5 bases each). Trimming removed 0 bases from V and 8 bases from J, with 19 bases in between. Per the germline V gene, CDR1 is LNHNV and CDR2 is YYDKDF (reference sequence). The CDR3 spans 17 residues. CDR3 nucleotide sequence: TGTGCCACCAGCAGAGATCGGACACGGGGTCGGAGGGGGGAGCTGTTTTTT. Its protein product is CATSRDRTRGRRGELFF.

The chain couples TRBV2 to TRBJ1-3; D uncertain. The CDR3 sequence is 14 residues long. V was clipped by 7 bases and J by 0 bases, with 10 bases between them. Germline assignment: CDR1 SNHLY and CDR2 FYNNEI. This chain's CDR3 is CASTAGISGNTIYF. The CDR3, as DNA: TGTGCCAGCACAGCAGGTATCTCTGGAAACACCATATATTTT.

The V gene is TRBV10-3, the J gene TRBJ2-3, with a weak D call TRBD2 (6 bases). The CDR3 contains 12 residues. Deletions cut 0 bases from V and 10 bases from J, with 8 bases between. CDR1 is ENHRY, CDR2 SYGVKD, per germline. The CDR3 sequence is CAISESGGSQYF. CDR3 sequence (DNA): TGTGCCATCAGTGAGTCGGGGGGATCGCAGTATTTT.

The J gene is TRBJ1-2, the V gene TRBV6-6; no clear D. Trimming shortened V by 6 bases and J by 8 bases, and 10 bases separated the two germline ends. CDR1 and CDR2 (germline): MNHNY, SVGAGI (reference sequence). The CDR3 sequence is 11 residues long. The CDR3 nucleotides are TGTGCCAGCAGCGGCCAGGACGGCTACACCTTC. The encoded protein is CASSGQDGYTF.

This clone showed up just a few times. The chain recombines TRBV21-1 with TRBJ2-7; the table's D call, TRBD1, has no DNA check behind it. TRBV21-1 is a pseudogene locus. The CDR3 covers 14 residues. CDR3 protein: CASSTRTGRYEQYF. As DNA, the CDR3 is TGTGCCAGCAGCACCCGGACAGGGCGCTACGAGCAGTACTTC.

The genes are TRBV11-3 and TRBJ2-3, with 8 nucleotides matching TRBD1. This CDR3 has 17 residues. Germline V CDR1 and CDR2: SGHNT, YENEEA. The V gene end was trimmed by 4 bases and the J gene end by 2 bases; junction bases not matched to a gene: 11. CDR3 sequence reads: CASSSSFQGAHTDTQYF. Written as DNA, the CDR3 is TGTGCCAGCAGCTCAAGTTTTCAGGGGGCTCACACAGATACGCAGTATTTT.

The chain carries TRBV11-1 and TRBJ2-5; D is possibly TRBD2 (7 bases). This CDR3 is 17 amino acids long. Germline loops: CDR1 SGHAT, CDR2 FQDESV (reference sequence). The germline V and J ends were trimmed by 6 bases and 1 base, with 21 bases remaining between them. The CDR3 is CASSSPRGGKFQETQYF. Written as DNA, the CDR3 is TGTGCCAGCAGTTCCCCGAGGGGGGGAAAATTCCAAGAGACCCAGTACTTC.

This chain connects TRBV10-1 to TRBJ2-4; 8 bases match TRBD1. This CDR3 spans 15 amino acids. Germline CDR1 reads WNHNN; CDR2 reads SYGVQD (reference sequence). With V trimmed by 7 bases and J by 2 bases, 7 bases remained unmatched. CDR3 sequence (DNA): TGCGCCAGCAATAGGACAGGGTATACCAAAAACATTCAGTACTTC. Protein product: CASNRTGYTKNIQYF.

This chain links TRBV7-9 with TRBJ2-7; no definite D call. The CDR3 runs 12 residues. V was shortened by 0 bases and J by 9 bases, with 9 bases between the two germline ends. The germline CDR1 and CDR2 sequences are SEHNR and FQNEAQ (reference sequence). CDR3 bases: TGTGCCAGCAGCTTAGCCTGGGGTACGCAGTACTTC. Translation gives CASSLAWGTQYF. The whole variable domain, remainder taken from reference TRBV7-9 and TRBJ2-7, is DTGVSQNPRHKITKRGQNVTFRCDPISEHNRLYWYRQTLGQGPEFLTYFQNEAQLEKSRLLSDRFSAERPKGSFSTLEIQRTEQGDSAMYLCASSLAWGTQYFGPGTRLTVT.

The genes are TRBV11-3 and TRBJ1-1; possibly TRBD1 for D (6 bases). Per germline, CDR1 SGHNT and CDR2 YENEEA. V lost 4 bases to trimming and J lost 2 bases, with 11 bases between them. This CDR3 spans 14 amino acids. The CDR3 coding sequence is TGTGCCAGCAGCTCCAGGGGCGCTAACACTGAAGCTTTCTTT. Translating it yields CASSSRGANTEAFF. The entire variable domain, with the rest obtained from reference TRBV11-3 and TRBJ1-1, is as follows: EAGVVQSPRYKIIEKKQPVAFWCNPISGHNTLYWYLQNLGQGPELLIRYENEEAVDDSQLPKDRFSAERLKGVDSTLKIQPAELGDSAVYLCASSSRGANTEAFFGQGTRLTVV.

The chain has TRBV14 and TRBJ2-7, with 8 positions matching TRBD2. There are 16 residues in the CDR3. V lost 1 base, J lost 2 bases, and 7 bases stayed unmatched. Germline assignment: CDR1 SGHDN and CDR2 FVKESK. As DNA, the CDR3 is TGTGCCAGCAGCCAAGCTCCCGGGAGGGCCACCTACGAGCAGTACTTC. As protein: CASSQAPGRATYEQYF. Combining the CDR3 with reference TRBV14 and TRBJ2-7 gives the whole variable domain EAGVTQFPSHSVIEKGQTVTLRCDPISGHDNLYWYRRVMGKEIKFLLHFVKESKQDESGMPNNRFLAERTGGTYSTLKVQPAELEDSGVYFCASSQAPGRATYEQYFGPGTRLTVT.

The chain combines TRBV6-1 with TRBJ2-1; D gene uncertain. Germline V lookup: CDR1 MNHNS, CDR2 SASEGT. The CDR3 is made up of 13 amino acids. V lost 4 bases and J 4 bases, leaving 8 bases between the germline ends. The CDR3 bases are TGTGCCAGCAGTGCGGGCCCTTACAATGAGCAGTTCTTC. Protein sequence: CASSAGPYNEQFF.

The chain is built from TRBV21-1 and TRBJ1-4. TRBV21-1 is described as a pseudogene. The length of the CDR3 is 15 residues. The DNA of the CDR3 is TGTGCCAGCAGCAAACTAGGGGAGACTAATGAAAAACTGTTTTTT. Amino acids: CASSKLGETNEKLFF.